Below are 31 T cell receptor beta chains sequenced from a single sample in a study of blood T cell repertoires in COVID-19. The table came from immunoSEQ multiplex PCR; TCRdb's copy has only in-frame clones and leaves some out. The data show about 52,000 clones, around 86% seen once. What was sequenced was peripheral blood. The receptors derive from a man between 65 and 85 years old with active COVID-19.

This clone was picked up a small number of times. The CDR3 DNA is TGTGCCAGCAGAAAGGACAGGGGCGGCAATTCACCCCTCCACTTT. Protein: CASRKDRGGNSPLHF. The chain has TRBV6-1 and TRBJ1-6; 9 bases agree with TRBD1. The CDR3 loop spans 15 amino acids. V was pared by 6 bases and J by 7 bases, with 7 bases of the junction left unmatched. Looked up from germline, CDR1 is MNHNS and CDR2 is SASEGT.

The gene calls are TRBV5-6 and TRBJ2-7; D ambiguous. CDR3 length: 11 amino acids. V lost 5 bases and J 3 bases, leaving 6 bases between the germline ends. Germline V gene sequence: CDR1 SGHDT, CDR2 YYEEEE. CDR3 sequence (DNA): TGTGCCAGCAGTGCGTACTACGAGCAGTACTTC. This sequence encodes CASSAYYEQYF.

This clone is a singleton in its sample. V and J are TRBV24-1 and TRBJ2-3; D may be TRBD2 (7 bases). The CDR3 totals 17 residues. Germline V CDR1 and CDR2: KGHDR, SFDVKD. V was cut by 2 bases and J by 8 bases, with 22 bases left in between. CDR3 DNA sequence: TGTGCCACCAGTGATTGGGCTAGCGGTCCCCAAGGGGGTACGCAGTATTTT. This codes for CATSDWASGPQGGTQYF.

The gene calls are TRBV7-3 and TRBJ1-2, with D hard to call. CDR1 SGHTA and CDR2 FQGTGA come from the germline V gene. V lost 5 bases, J lost 3 bases, and 13 bases lay in between. The CDR3 is 14 amino acids. The CDR3 DNA is TGTGCCAGCAGCCCCGGACTCGGGGACTATGGCTACACCTTC. It yields the protein CASSPGLGDYGYTF.

This clone was found once. V usage is TRBV5-6 and J usage is TRBJ1-1; weak D call: TRBD1 (6 bases). CDR3 length: 15 residues. Germline assignment: CDR1 SGHDT and CDR2 YYEEEE. Trimming shortened V by 0 bases and J by 9 bases, and 18 bases separated the two germline ends. CDR3 DNA sequence: TGTGCCAGCAGCTTGGTTGGGGACACGCTGGAAAAAGCTTTCTTT. This encodes CASSLVGDTLEKAFF.

In this sample, this clone turned up a few times. The sample carries other DNA sequences with the same CDR3. The chain couples TRBV18 to TRBJ1-5; 8 bases agree with TRBD1. V was clipped by 0 bases and J by 2 bases; unmatched bases: 3. Germline V gene data show CDR1 as KGHSH and CDR2 as LQKENI. This CDR3 spans 16 amino acids. The CDR3 spells CASSPPGTGGNQPQHF. CDR3 DNA sequence: TGTGCCAGCTCACCACCCGGGACAGGAGGCAATCAGCCCCAGCATTTT.

The chain couples TRBV19 to TRBJ2-2; weak D call: TRBD2 (6 bases). Germline assignment: CDR1 LNHDA and CDR2 SQIVND (reference sequence). Trimming removed 6 bases at V and 6 bases at J, with 20 bases between. The length of the CDR3 is 16 residues. The CDR3 sequence is CASSPDGGTVAGELFF. In nucleotides, the CDR3 is TGTGCCAGTAGCCCGGATGGGGGGACCGTGGCCGGGGAGCTGTTTTTT.

This rearrangement joins TRBV4-1 to TRBJ2-7, with 9 bases matching TRBD1. CDR3 length: 16 amino acids. J lost 5 bases, V lost 4 bases, and 12 bases had no gene match. The germline V gene has CDR1 MGHRA and CDR2 YSYEKL. CDR3 nucleotide sequence: TGCGCCAGCAGCCCCCTGGGAGGGGACAGGGTCCACGAGCAGTACTTC. This encodes CASSPLGGDRVHEQYF.

The rearrangement uses TRBV11-2 and TRBJ2-7, with 8 bases matching TRBD1. The germline CDR1 and CDR2 sequences are SGHAT and FQNNGV. The CDR3 runs to 18 residues. The V and J ends lost 1 base and 1 base, in that order; junction bases with no gene match: 12. The CDR3 protein is CASSLAPGRGQLSYEQYF. The CDR3 DNA reads as TGTGCCAGCAGCTTAGCTCCCGGCAGGGGGCAACTTTCCTACGAGCAGTACTTC.

This clone was observed a handful of times. The chain couples TRBV5-5 to TRBJ2-3; 11 bases match TRBD2. This CDR3 is 17 amino acids long. Unmatched junction bases numbered 10, after V lost 2 bases and J lost 5 bases. Germline assignment: CDR1 SGHKS and CDR2 YYEKEE (reference sequence). The CDR3 DNA follows: TGTGCCAGCAGCTTTAACTTAGCGGGGGGGCCGTTAGATACGCAGTATTTT. This translates into CASSFNLAGGPLDTQYF. The complete variable domain, with remaining parts taken from reference TRBV5-5 and TRBJ2-3, reads DAGVTQSPTHLIKTRGQQVTLRCSPISGHKSVSWYQQVLGQGPQFIFQYYEKEERGRGNFPDRFSARQFPNYSSELNVNALLLGDSALYLCASSFNLAGGPLDTQYFGPGTRLTVL.

The chain combines TRBV5-5 with TRBJ1-5; D is ambiguous. Trimming pared 1 base from V and 3 bases from J, leaving 8 bases between. The CDR3 is 14 amino acids. Germline V lookup: CDR1 SGHKS, CDR2 YYEKEE (reference sequence). CDR3 sequence (DNA): TGTGCCAGCAGCTTGACAGTTTTCAATCAGCCCCAGCATTTT. It encodes CASSLTVFNQPQHF.

V and J are TRBV5-1 and TRBJ2-2; TRBD2 is a possible D gene (5 bases). V dropped 3 bases and J dropped 7 bases, with 10 bases sitting between them. The CDR3 covers 13 residues. From germline, CDR1 is SGHRS and CDR2 YFSETQ. CDR3 sequence: CASSYRADGELFF. The CDR3 DNA sequence: TGCGCCAGCAGCTACCGAGCGGACGGGGAGCTGTTTTTT. Using reference TRBV5-1 and TRBJ2-2 for the parts outside the CDR3, the full variable domain is KAGVTQTPRYLIKTRGQQVTLSCSPISGHRSVSWYQQTPGQGLQFLFEYFSETQRNKGNFPGRFSGRQFSNSRSEMNVSTLELGDSALYLCASSYRADGELFFGEGSRLTVL.

The rearrangement joins TRBV6-2 or TRBV6-3 to TRBJ2-5, with a possible D match to TRBD2 (5 bases). The CDR3 extends over 13 amino acids. The germline gives CDR1 MNHEY, CDR2 SVGEGT. With 2 bases removed from V and 5 bases from J, the gap between germline ends came to 9 bases. CDR3 amino acids: CASSYTQRETQYF. CDR3 DNA: TGTGCCAGCAGTTACACGCAGCGGGAGACCCAGTACTTC.

In this sample, this clone turned up a few times. This sequence joins TRBV6-5 and TRBJ2-3; D is possibly TRBD1 (5 bases). This CDR3 spans 13 amino acids. V was pared by 6 bases and J by 2 bases, with 9 bases between. CDR1 is MNHEY and CDR2 is SVGAGI in the germline V gene. As DNA, the CDR3 is TGTGCCAGCAGCAGGGATTTCACAGATACGCAGTATTTT. It specifies CASSRDFTDTQYF.

The table lists this clone with a count of one. The chain is built from TRBV5-4 and TRBJ2-3; a possible D gene is TRBD1 (6 bases). CDR3 length equals 14 residues. V lost 3 bases and J lost 4, with 12 bases in between. CDR1 and CDR2 (germline): SGHNT, YYREEE (reference sequence). The chain's CDR3 is CASSSRTEADTQYF. CDR3 in DNA: TGTGCCAGCAGCTCGCGGACAGAGGCAGATACGCAGTATTTT.

This chain uses TRBV12-3 or TRBV12-4 with TRBJ1-2; no reliable D call. V lost 5 bases, J lost 4 bases, and 11 bases lay in between. This CDR3 has 13 residues. In DNA, the CDR3 is TGTGCCAGCAGTCCCGAACAGACCTATGGCTACACCTTC. It encodes CASSPEQTYGYTF.

The chain uses TRBV28 and TRBJ1-6; D possibly corresponds to TRBD1 (5 bases). Germline-derived CDR1 and CDR2 are MDHEN and SYDVKM. This CDR3 contains 14 residues. With 2 bases removed from V and 3 bases from J, the gap between germline ends came to 5 bases. CDR3 nucleotides: TGTGCCAGCAGTTTACAGGGCTATAATTCACCCCTCCACTTT. This sequence encodes CASSLQGYNSPLHF.

The chain uses TRBV6-2 or TRBV6-3 and TRBJ2-7; the D gene is possibly TRBD1 (5 bases). From germline, CDR1 is MNHEY and CDR2 SVGEGT. V lost 6 bases and J lost 2, with 17 bases in between. CDR3 size: 15 residues. CDR3 in DNA: TGTGCCAGCAGCCTCACCTCAGGGATTACCTACGAGCAGTACTTC. Its translation is CASSLTSGITYEQYF.

This clone was found a few times. DNA of the CDR3: TGCGCCAGCAGCTCGGACACCTTTAATGAAAAACTGTTTTTT. Translated, it gives CASSSDTFNEKLFF. J is TRBJ1-4 and V is TRBV4-1; TRBD1 might be the D (5 bases). The CDR3 has 14 amino acids. Trimming took 5 bases from V and 4 from J, leaving 11 bases between them. CDR1 MGHRA and CDR2 YSYEKL come from the germline V gene.

The chain joins TRBV6-5 to TRBJ1-5; 9 bases map to TRBD1. This CDR3 is 14 amino acids long. Germline lookup yields CDR1 MNHEY and CDR2 SVGAGI. V dropped 5 bases and J dropped 6; count of bases not matched to a gene: 5. CDR3 in amino acids: CASSQQGAGQPQHF. CDR3 DNA sequence: TGTGCCAGCAGTCAACAGGGGGCCGGTCAGCCCCAGCATTTT.

The genes are TRBV6-5 and TRBJ2-5, with 9 bases fitting TRBD2. This CDR3 has 14 residues. Germline loops: CDR1 MNHEY, CDR2 SVGAGI. V lost 7 bases to trimming and J lost 7 bases; unmatched junction nucleotides: 10. For the CDR3, the DNA is TGTGCCAGCAATATAGCGGGGGCCGGAGGGACCCAGTACTTC. This codes for CASNIAGAGGTQYF.

The chain uses TRBV23-1 and TRBJ1-5; D unresolved. TRBV23-1 is flagged as an ORF with uncertain function. Trimming shortened V by 6 bases and J by 5 bases, and 5 bases separated the two germline ends. The CDR3 is 11 residues long. The CDR3 DNA reads as TGCGCCAGCAGCCCCGATCAGCCCCAGCATTTT. Protein product: CASSPDQPQHF.

V is TRBV11-2 and J is TRBJ1-3, with 8 nucleotides matching TRBD1. Trimming took 1 base from V and 3 from J; bases not matched to a gene: 11. Per germline, CDR1 SGHAT and CDR2 FQNNGV. The CDR3 runs to 18 residues. CDR3 in amino acids: CASSLVPPRQGNGNTIYF. The CDR3 DNA sequence: TGTGCCAGCAGCTTAGTTCCCCCTAGACAGGGGAATGGAAACACCATATATTTT.

The chain has TRBV4-3 and TRBJ2-7; 7 bases are shared with TRBD1. The CDR3 runs 14 residues. Germline V gene data show CDR1 as LGHNA and CDR2 as YSLEER. Trimming took 1 base from V and 6 from J; bases not matched to a gene: 6. The DNA for the CDR3 is TGCGCCAGCAGCCAAGGACAGGGAATAGGCGAGCAGTACTTC. This encodes CASSQGQGIGEQYF.

The V and J genes are TRBV6-2 or TRBV6-3 and TRBJ1-1; 9 bases align to TRBD1. V lost 6 bases and J lost 4; bases outside the gene matches: 6. The germline V gene encodes CDR1 MNHEY and CDR2 SVGEGT. This CDR3 is 14 amino acids long. The DNA of the CDR3 is TGTGCCAGCAGCAGAATGGGACAGGGCACTGAAGCTTTCTTT. It encodes CASSRMGQGTEAFF.

This clone was seen just once. V is TRBV11-3 and J is TRBJ2-5; 10 bases align to TRBD1. CDR3 length: 15 residues. Germline values: CDR1 SGHNT, CDR2 YENEEA. Trimming took 5 bases from V and 3 from J; bases not matched to a gene: 6. The CDR3 nucleotides read TGTGCCAGCAGCCCGCAGACAGGGGGCGAAGAGACCCAGTACTTC. Translating it yields CASSPQTGGEETQYF.

This clone occurred a few times. This chain links TRBV7-2 with TRBJ1-6; 8 bases are shared with TRBD1. The germline V gene encodes CDR1 SGHTA and CDR2 FQGNSA. J lost 6 bases, V lost 5 bases, and 6 bases had no gene match. The CDR3 is 15 residues long. Written as DNA, the CDR3 is TGTGCCAGCAGCGAACGGGACAGGCGTAATTCACCCCTCCACTTT. Translation: CASSERDRRNSPLHF.

This clone was counted between two and nine times. The junction departs from germline at one end; a sequencing error may be responsible. The gene calls are TRBV27 and TRBJ1-4; 8 bases map to TRBD1. The CDR3 has 14 residues. The germline V gene encodes CDR1 MNHEY and CDR2 SMNVEV (reference sequence). The chain's CDR3 is CPRTGSSTNEKLFF. In DNA, the CDR3 is TGCCCTAGGACAGGGTCGTCCACTAATGAAAAACTGTTTTTT.

V and J are TRBV4-2 and TRBJ1-3, with TRBD1 matching over 11 bases. This CDR3 contains 19 residues. V lost 1 base and J lost 0; bases outside the gene matches: 8. Germline V gene data show CDR1 as LGHNA and CDR2 as YNFKEQ. For the CDR3, the DNA is TGTGCCAGCAGCCAAGGGACTGGACAGGGGGCCGTCTCTGGAAACACCATATATTTT. This codes for CASSQGTGQGAVSGNTIYF.

J is TRBJ2-4 and V is TRBV5-1, with 7 positions matching TRBD1. J was trimmed by 4 bases and V by 0 bases; bases with no gene match: 7. The CDR3 has 16 amino acids. The germline gives CDR1 SGHRS, CDR2 YFSETQ. CDR3 region: CASSLEVGTVKNIQYF. Written as DNA, the CDR3 is TGCGCCAGCAGCTTGGAGGTCGGGACAGTGAAAAACATTCAGTACTTC.

V gene TRBV19 combines with J gene TRBJ2-1; 7 bases align to TRBD2. The V gene's germline CDR1 is LNHDA and CDR2 SQIVND (reference sequence). The V and J ends lost 6 bases and 7 bases, in that order; junction bases with no gene match: 12. CDR3 length: 15 amino acids. CDR3 DNA: TGTGCCAGTAGCCCGACTGGCGGGGGTGGGAATGAGCAGTTCTTC. It specifies CASSPTGGGGNEQFF.